This T cell receptor (beta chain) was obtained from a study of molecular identifiers for immune sequencing clone quantification. Study results and limitations: Clones exceeding 20 RNA copies carried over 97% of effector molecules but under 1% of naive-cell molecules. Sizes of highly expanded clones could be underestimated through identical TCRs sharing a barcode. Single-cell amounts of spiked Jurkat TCR RNA were reportedly detectable among roughly 1 million naive cells.

Many counts were recorded for this clonotype. Its antigen is not known. Methods described previously, with TCR primers listed, were used for bulk TCR libraries. TCRdb re-analysed the PCR reads in MiXCR, keeping a single row per CDR3 protein. The repertoire holds some 88,000 distinct CDR3 sequences, with 21% as singletons. This CDR3 region has 15 residues. J lost 8 bases, V lost 5 bases, and 11 bases had no gene match. Germline CDR1 is SGHVS and CDR2 is FNYEAQ. Source material: naive CD8+ T cells from blood, with Jurkat cell RNA spiked in. The subset denotes: FACS-sorted CD8+CD4-CCR7+CD45RA+ naive T cells. The rearrangement links TRBV7-6 to TRBJ1-4; 7 nucleotides agree with TRBD1. This TCR was recovered from a human donor in good health. Some libraries in this study had Jurkat cell RNA spiked in. This CDR3 is CASSPTGTEREKLFF. CDR3 sequence (DNA): TGTGCCAGCAGCCCAACCGGGACAGAGAGGGAAAAACTGTTTTTT.